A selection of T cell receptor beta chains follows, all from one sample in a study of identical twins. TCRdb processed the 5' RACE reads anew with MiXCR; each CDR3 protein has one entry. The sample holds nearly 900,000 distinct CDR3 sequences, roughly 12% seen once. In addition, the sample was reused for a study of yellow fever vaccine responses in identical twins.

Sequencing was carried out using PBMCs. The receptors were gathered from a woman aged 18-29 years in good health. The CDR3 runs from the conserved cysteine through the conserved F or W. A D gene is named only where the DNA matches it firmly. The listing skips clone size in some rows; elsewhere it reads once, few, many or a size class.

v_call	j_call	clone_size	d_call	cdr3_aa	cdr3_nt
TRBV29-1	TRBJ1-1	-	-	CSVVAGGGMNTEAFF	TGCAGCGTTGTTGCGGGAGGGGGAATGAACACTGAAGCTTTCTTT
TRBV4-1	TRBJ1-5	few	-	CASSQSRGSSQPQHF	TGCGCCAGCAGCCAAAGTAGGGGTTCTAGTCAGCCCCAGCATTTT
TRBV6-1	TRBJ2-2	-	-	CASSKLQGGGELFF	TGTGCCAGCAGTAAACTGCAGGGTGGCGGGGAGCTGTTTTTT
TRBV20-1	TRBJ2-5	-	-	CSARSGPAFGETQYF	TGCAGTGCTAGAAGCGGGCCCGCCTTTGGAGAGACCCAGTACTTC
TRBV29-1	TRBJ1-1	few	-	CSVIPRGAPTEAFF	TGCAGCGTCATCCCTCGGGGCGCTCCCACTGAAGCTTTCTTT
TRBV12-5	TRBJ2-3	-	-	CASGLFYEGAQYF	TGTGCTAGTGGTTTGTTCTACGAAGGCGCGCAGTATTTT
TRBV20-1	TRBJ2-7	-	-	CSARDWKGGYEQYF	TGCAGTGCTAGAGATTGGAAGGGGGGTTACGAGCAGTACTTC
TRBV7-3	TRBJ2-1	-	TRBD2	CASSSQPGTSGNGNEQFF	TGTGCCAGCAGCAGCCAACCCGGGACTAGCGGGAATGGAAATGAGCAGTTCTTC
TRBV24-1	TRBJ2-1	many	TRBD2	CATSDLSSGENNEQFF	TGTGCCACCAGTGATTTGTCCAGCGGGGAAAACAATGAGCAGTTCTTC
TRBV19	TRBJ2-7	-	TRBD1	CASQQGTGGYEQYF	TGTGCCAGTCAACAGGGGACAGGGGGGTACGAGCAGTACTTC
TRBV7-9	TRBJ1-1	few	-	CASSSPTGLTEAFF	TGTGCCAGCAGCTCGCCCACGGGGCTCACTGAAGCTTTCTTT
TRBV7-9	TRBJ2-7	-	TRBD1	CASSQQGAHYEQYF	TGTGCCAGCAGCCAACAGGGGGCTCATTACGAGCAGTACTTC
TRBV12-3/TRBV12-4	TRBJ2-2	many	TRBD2	CASSKRLAGETGELFF	TGTGCCAGCAGTAAAAGACTAGCGGGAGAGACCGGGGAGCTGTTTTTT
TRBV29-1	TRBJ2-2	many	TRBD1	CSVQGAVTGELFF	TGCAGCGTTCAGGGGGCCGTCACCGGGGAGCTGTTTTTT
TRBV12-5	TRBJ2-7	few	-	CASGSREYTYEQYF	TGTGCTAGTGGTTCCAGGGAATACACCTACGAGCAGTACTTC
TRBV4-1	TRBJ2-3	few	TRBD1	CASSPTDRASTDTQYF	TGCGCCAGCAGCCCTACCGACAGGGCCAGCACAGATACGCAGTATTTT
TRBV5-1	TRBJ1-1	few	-	CASSGLETEAFF	TGCGCCAGCAGCGGACTGGAAACTGAAGCTTTCTTT
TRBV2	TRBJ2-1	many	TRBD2	CASMGTSSYNEQFF	TGTGCCAGCATGGGGACTAGCTCCTACAATGAGCAGTTCTTC
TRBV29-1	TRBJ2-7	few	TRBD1	CSAKNHHGQGVNEQYF	TGCAGCGCCAAGAACCACCACGGACAGGGGGTTAACGAGCAGTACTTC
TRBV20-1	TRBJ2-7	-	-	CSARNEGFTREQYF	TGCAGTGCTAGAAATGAAGGATTTACGCGCGAGCAGTACTTC
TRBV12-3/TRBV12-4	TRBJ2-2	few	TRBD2	CASSPTVAGGPGGELFF	TGTGCCAGCAGTCCCACTGTAGCGGGAGGACCCGGCGGGGAGCTGTTTTTT
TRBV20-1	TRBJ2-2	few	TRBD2	CCARADWRGGRLNTGELFF	TGCTGTGCTAGAGCCGATTGGCGGGGGGGCCGTCTTAACACCGGGGAGCTGTTTTTT
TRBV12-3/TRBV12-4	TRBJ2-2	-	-	CASSPTMAGELFF	TGTGCCAGCAGCCCGACAATGGCCGGGGAGCTGTTTTTT
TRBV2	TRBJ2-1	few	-	CASSEGDIFFYGSVHF	TGTGCCAGCAGTGAGGGGGATATCTTTTTCTACGGTTCCGTCCACTTC
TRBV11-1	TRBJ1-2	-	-	CASSLTGNLARLMYGYTF	TGTGCCAGCAGCTTAACAGGGAATCTTGCCCGTCTTATGTATGGCTACACCTTC
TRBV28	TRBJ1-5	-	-	CASSNQPQHF	TGTGCCAGCAGTAATCAGCCCCAGCATTTT
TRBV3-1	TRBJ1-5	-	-	CASSQTTGAAQPQHF	TGTGCCAGCAGCCAAACCACGGGGGCAGCTCAGCCCCAGCATTTT